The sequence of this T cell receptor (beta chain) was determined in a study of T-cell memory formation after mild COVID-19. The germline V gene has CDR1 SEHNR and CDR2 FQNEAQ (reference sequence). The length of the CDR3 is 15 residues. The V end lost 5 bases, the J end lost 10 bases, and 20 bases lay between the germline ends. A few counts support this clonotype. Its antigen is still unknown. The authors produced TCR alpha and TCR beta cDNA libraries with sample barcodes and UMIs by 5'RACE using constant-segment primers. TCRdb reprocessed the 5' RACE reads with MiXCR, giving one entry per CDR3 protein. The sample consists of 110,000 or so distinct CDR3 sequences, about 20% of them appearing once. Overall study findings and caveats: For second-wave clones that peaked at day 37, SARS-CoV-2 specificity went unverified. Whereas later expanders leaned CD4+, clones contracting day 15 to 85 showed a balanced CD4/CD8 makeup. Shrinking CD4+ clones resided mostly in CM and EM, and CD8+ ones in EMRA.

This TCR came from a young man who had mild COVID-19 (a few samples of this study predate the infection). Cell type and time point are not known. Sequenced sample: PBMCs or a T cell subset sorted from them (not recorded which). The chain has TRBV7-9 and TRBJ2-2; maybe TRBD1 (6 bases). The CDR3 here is CASSQNVETGKELFF. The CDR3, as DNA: TGTGCCAGCAGCCAAAACGTAGAAACAGGGAAGGAGCTGTTTTTT.